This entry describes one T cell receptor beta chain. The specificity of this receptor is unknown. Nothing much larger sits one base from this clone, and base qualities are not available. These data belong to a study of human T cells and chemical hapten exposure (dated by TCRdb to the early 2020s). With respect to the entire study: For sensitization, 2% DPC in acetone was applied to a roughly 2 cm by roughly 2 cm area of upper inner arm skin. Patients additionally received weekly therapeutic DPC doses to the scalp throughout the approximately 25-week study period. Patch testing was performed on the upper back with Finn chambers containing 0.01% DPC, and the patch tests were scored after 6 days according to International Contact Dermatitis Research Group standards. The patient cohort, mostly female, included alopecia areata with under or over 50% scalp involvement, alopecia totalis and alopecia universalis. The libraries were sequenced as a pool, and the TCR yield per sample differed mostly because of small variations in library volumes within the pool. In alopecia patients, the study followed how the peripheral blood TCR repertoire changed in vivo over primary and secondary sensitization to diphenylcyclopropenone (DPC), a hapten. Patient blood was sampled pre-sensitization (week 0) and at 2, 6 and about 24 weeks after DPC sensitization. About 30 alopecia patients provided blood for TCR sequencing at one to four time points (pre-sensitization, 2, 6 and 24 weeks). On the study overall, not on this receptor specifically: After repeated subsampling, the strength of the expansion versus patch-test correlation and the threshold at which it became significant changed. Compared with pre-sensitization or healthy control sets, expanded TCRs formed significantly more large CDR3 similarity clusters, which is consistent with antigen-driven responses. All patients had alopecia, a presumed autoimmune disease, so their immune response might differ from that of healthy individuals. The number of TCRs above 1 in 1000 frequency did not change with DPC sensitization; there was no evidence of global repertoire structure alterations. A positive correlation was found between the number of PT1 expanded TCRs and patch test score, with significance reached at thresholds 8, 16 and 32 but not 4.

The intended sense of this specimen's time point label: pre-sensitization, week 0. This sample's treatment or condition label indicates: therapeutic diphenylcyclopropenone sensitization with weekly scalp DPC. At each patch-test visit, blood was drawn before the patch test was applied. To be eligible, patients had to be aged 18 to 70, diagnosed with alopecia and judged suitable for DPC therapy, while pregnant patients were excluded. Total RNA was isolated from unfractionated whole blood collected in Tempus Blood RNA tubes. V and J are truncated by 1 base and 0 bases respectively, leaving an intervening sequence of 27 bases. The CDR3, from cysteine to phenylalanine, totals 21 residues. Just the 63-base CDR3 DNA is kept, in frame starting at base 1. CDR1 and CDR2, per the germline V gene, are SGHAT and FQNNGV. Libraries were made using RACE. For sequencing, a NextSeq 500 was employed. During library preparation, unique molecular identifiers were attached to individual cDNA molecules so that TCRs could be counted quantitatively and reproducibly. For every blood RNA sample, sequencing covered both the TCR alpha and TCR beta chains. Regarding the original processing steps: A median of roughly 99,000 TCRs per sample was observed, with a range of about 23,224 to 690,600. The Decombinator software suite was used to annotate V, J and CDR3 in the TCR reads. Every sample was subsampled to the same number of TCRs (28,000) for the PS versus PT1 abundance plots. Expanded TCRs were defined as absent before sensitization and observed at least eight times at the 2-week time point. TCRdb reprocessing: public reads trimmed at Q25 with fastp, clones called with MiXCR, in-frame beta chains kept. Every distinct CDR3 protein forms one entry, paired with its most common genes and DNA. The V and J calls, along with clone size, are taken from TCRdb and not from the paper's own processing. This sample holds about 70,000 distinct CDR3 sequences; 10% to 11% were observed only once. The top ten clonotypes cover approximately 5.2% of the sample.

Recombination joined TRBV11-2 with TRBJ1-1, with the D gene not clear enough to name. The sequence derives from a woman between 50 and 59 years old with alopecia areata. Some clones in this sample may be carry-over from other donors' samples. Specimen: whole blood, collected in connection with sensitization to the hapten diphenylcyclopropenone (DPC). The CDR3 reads CASSLVFQMRTIGKMNTEAFF. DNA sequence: TGTGCCAGCAGCTTAGTGTTCCAGATGAGAACCATCGGGAAAATGAACACTGAAGCTTTCTTT.